This TCR beta chain stems from a study of beta chain features in type 1 diabetes. Study information: On cell yields, gender and age, patients and healthy donors were similar. Notes on the study in general: Lower insertion and higher deletion counts appeared at VDJ junctions in type 1 diabetes patients. Among all four CD4+ subsets, Type 1 diabetes patients had TCRB CDR3s that were moderately but significantly shorter.

Every bit of the isolated RNA underwent reverse transcription, so sequencing read expressed TCRB transcripts. Libraries were prepared by immunoSEQ multiplex PCR; TCRdb keeps only in-frame clonotypes and omits some of them. The profile shows 100,000 to 150,000 clones, roughly 17% of them singletons. In germline, CDR1 is SGDLS, CDR2 YYNGEE. The CDR3 has 14 amino acids. The ends lost 3 bases at V and 2 bases at J; junction bases unmatched: 1. In this sample, this clone turned up a few times. Its target is unknown. This sequence was found in a man younger than 30 with type 1 diabetes. The genes are TRBV9 and TRBJ1-4; TRBD1 aligns across 7 bases. Input material: central memory CD4+ T cells from blood. The CDR3, as DNA: TGTGCCAGCAGCGCGGGACAGACTAATGAAAAACTGTTTTTT. Translating gives CASSAGQTNEKLFF.